The rows below give T cell receptor beta chains drawn from one sample of a study of shared T cell receptors in the human thymus. Clones were sequenced by immunoSEQ multiplex PCR, and TCRdb holds only the in-frame ones, with some missing. Among about 380,000 clones listed, approximately 95% were seen once. The material sequenced was thymocytes. The receptors here all came from a human donor. CDR3s include the opening cysteine and the closing phenylalanine or tryptophan. The D gene is left open where the match is weak. Expanded clones are given a class, and other clones once, few, many or no size at all.

TRBV27	-	TRBD1	TRBJ2-3	TGTGCCAGCAGTGTAACAGGGGGCAGCACAGATACGCAGTATTTT	CASSVTGGSTDTQYF
TRBV27	-	-	TRBJ2-7	TGTGCCAGCAGGAACCGGGACTCCTTCTACGAGCAGTACTTC	CASRNRDSFYEQYF
TRBV30	-	TRBD2	TRBJ2-4	TGTGCCTGGACCCGACTAGCGGGGTGGGGGCGGGCCAAAAACATTCAGTACTTC	CAWTRLAGWGRAKNIQYF
TRBV5-5	-	-	TRBJ2-7	TGTGCCAGCAGCTTGGTGGACCCACGTGGGCACTACGAGCAGTACTTC	CASSLVDPRGHYEQYF
TRBV27	-	-	TRBJ2-3	TGTGCCAGCAGTTTAAGCAGGGGGGAGACAGATACGCAGTATTTT	CASSLSRGETDTQYF
TRBV7-2	-	TRBD1	TRBJ1-4	TGTGCCAGCAGCTTAGGGGAACAGGGGCCCGACGAAAAACTGTTTTTT	CASSLGEQGPDEKLFF
TRBV11-3	-	-	TRBJ2-2	TGTGCCAGCAGCCCGGAGGGCTTGAACACCGGGGAGCTGTTTTTT	CASSPEGLNTGELFF
TRBV7-6	-	-	TRBJ1-2	TGTGCCAGCAGCCTGAACCAGGACGGGAACTATGGCTACACCTTC	CASSLNQDGNYGYTF
TRBV30	-	-	TRBJ1-3	TGTGCCTGGAGTGTCCAACAGGGCAACTCTGGAAACACCATATATTTT	CAWSVQQGNSGNTIYF
TRBV7-8	once	-	TRBJ2-1	TGTGCCAGCAGCTTAGACCGGGACATTCGCTCCTACAATGAGCAGTTCTTC	CASSLDRDIRSYNEQFF
TRBV4-3	-	-	TRBJ1-2	TGCGCCAGCAGCCAAGAGGCAGGGGACGGACTCACCTTC	CASSQEAGDGLTF
TRBV30	-	-	TRBJ1-1	TGTGCCTGGAGTGAGGCAGCTATGAACACTGAAGCTTTCTTT	CAWSEAAMNTEAFF
TRBV6-6	-	-	TRBJ2-2	TGTGCCAGCAGTTACTCCGGGAAGGGTGGCGGGGAGCTGTTTTTT	CASSYSGKGGGELFF
TRBV5-6	-	TRBD1	TRBJ2-5	TGTGCCAGCAGCTTCCCAGACAGGGATAAAGGCGAGACCCAGTACTTC	CASSFPDRDKGETQYF
TRBV2	-	-	TRBJ2-1	TGTGCCAGCAGTGACCCAGACTCCCCGAGCTCCTACAATGAGCAGTTCTTC	CASSDPDSPSSYNEQFF
TRBV30	-	TRBD2	TRBJ2-7	TGTGCCCAAAGGGTAGCGGGAAGCAACGAGCAGTACTTC	CAQRVAGSNEQYF
TRBV15	-	-	TRBJ2-1	TGTGCCACCAGCAGAGAGCCTGGGACTGGACCCTACAATGAGCAGTTCTTC	CATSREPGTGPYNEQFF
TRBV5-5	-	-	TRBJ2-2	TGTGCCAGCGCCCCCCTGGGACCACGCACCGGGGAGCTGTTTTTT	CASAPLGPRTGELFF
TRBV14	-	-	TRBJ1-5	TGTGCCAGCAGACTAACTTACAGGGTCGGTCAGCCCCAGCATTTT	CASRLTYRVGQPQHF
TRBV5-1	once	-	TRBJ1-2	TGCGCCAGCAGCTTGGGCCAGGGACATTATGGCTACACCTTC	CASSLGQGHYGYTF
TRBV27	-	-	TRBJ2-3	TGTGCCAGCAGCCCCCAGCGGAGCACAGATACGCAGTATTTT	CASSPQRSTDTQYF
TRBV14	-	TRBD1	TRBJ2-7	TGTGCCAGCAGCCAAGGGTGGGACAGGGCAGACGAGCAGTACTTC	CASSQGWDRADEQYF
TRBV11-2	-	-	TRBJ1-5	TGTGCCAGCAGCTTATTCGTCGGTGCGGAAAGCAATCAGCCCCAGCATTTT	CASSLFVGAESNQPQHF
TRBV6-1	-	-	TRBJ2-6	TGTGCCAGCAGTGACAACTGCGGGGCCAACGTCCTGACTTTC	CASSDNCGANVLTF
TRBV28	-	TRBD2	TRBJ2-1	TGTGCCAGCAGTTTAAAAGGGGGTCGGGGACTAGCGGGAGGACTCTCCTACAATGAGCAGTTCTTC	CASSLKGGRGLAGGLSYNEQFF
TRBV5-4	once	TRBD1	TRBJ1-1	TGTGCCAGCAGTAACGACAGGGGGCGAACTGAAGCTTTCTTT	CASSNDRGRTEAFF
TRBV1	-	-	TRBJ2-1	TGCACCAGCAGCCAAGCTACAGGGGGCGCGGGGCGGCACAATGAGCAGTTCTTC	CTSSQATGGAGRHNEQFF
TRBV7-2	-	-	TRBJ2-3	TGTGCCAGCAGCTTAGGGGGGGCAGATACGCAGTATTTT	CASSLGGADTQYF
TRBV13	once	TRBD1	TRBJ2-4	TGTGCCAGCAGCACCCGACAGGGGGAGGACAAAAACATTCAGTACTTC	CASSTRQGEDKNIQYF
TRBV28	-	TRBD1	TRBJ2-7	TGTGCCAGCAGTTCCCCCTCTACAGGGGGTGAGGCCTACGAGCAGTACTTC	CASSSPSTGGEAYEQYF
TRBV6-1	-	-	TRBJ2-7	TGTGCCAGTGGGGGTCAGGGCCTCTACGAGCAGTACTTC	CASGGQGLYEQYF
TRBV7-2	-	-	TRBJ1-1	TGTGCCAGCAGCCCGGGCATGAACACTGAAGCTTTCTTT	CASSPGMNTEAFF
TRBV12-5	-	-	TRBJ2-1	TGTGCTAGTGGTTTGGTTGCGGGATCCTACAATGAGCAGTTCTTC	CASGLVAGSYNEQFF
TRBV15	-	-	TRBJ2-5	TGTGCCACCAGCAGAGTGGCAGGGCAAGAGACCCAGTACTTC	CATSRVAGQETQYF
TRBV28	-	TRBD1	TRBJ2-5	TGTGCCAGCAGTTTAGGGTCTACGGGACAGCTAAACAGGGAGACCCAGTACTTC	CASSLGSTGQLNRETQYF
TRBV28	-	-	TRBJ1-5	TGTGCCAGCAGTTTGCCCCTGGGCAGGTCCCATCAGCCCCAGCATTTT	CASSLPLGRSHQPQHF
TRBV7-2	-	TRBD2	TRBJ2-7	TGTGCCAGCACCTCGGGACTAGCGGGAGAGGGCTCCTACGAGCAGTACTTC	CASTSGLAGEGSYEQYF
TRBV19	-	TRBD2	TRBJ2-1	TGTGCCAGTAGTATACGGAGGCTAGCGGGAGCCCCTTCCTACAATGAGCAGTTCTTC	CASSIRRLAGAPSYNEQFF
TRBV11-2	-	-	TRBJ1-3	TGTGCCAGCAGCTTAGACCGAGAACCTGGAAACACCATATATTTT	CASSLDREPGNTIYF
TRBV2	-	-	TRBJ1-5	TGTGCCAGCAGTGCCAATGATCCCCATGAGGCCCAGCATTTT	CASSANDPHEAQHF